The text below deals with one T cell receptor beta chain. This sample is drawn from a study of blood T cell repertoires in COVID-19. Background on the study: The United States, Italy and Spain were the sources of the acute and convalescent COVID-19 samples. T cells, B-cell-depleted T cells, or PBMCs provided the cDNA or gDNA that served as material.

The CDR3 runs to 14 residues. V trimming: 0 bases; J trimming: 6 bases; junction bases outside the gene matches: 3. CDR1 and CDR2 (germline): SGHRS, YFSETQ. Clones were read by immunoSEQ multiplex PCR, and TCRdb kept only the in-frame ones, dropping some. Of nearly 50,000 clones listed, about 88% are singletons. This TCR was recovered from a man aged 40-50 years with active COVID-19. The V and J genes are TRBV5-1 and TRBJ2-7; 10 bases are a match to TRBD1. The sequencing sample was made of peripheral blood. For the CDR3, the DNA is TGCGCCAGCAGCTTGGGGGACAGGGGTTCCGAGCAGTACTTC. The encoded protein is CASSLGDRGSEQYF.